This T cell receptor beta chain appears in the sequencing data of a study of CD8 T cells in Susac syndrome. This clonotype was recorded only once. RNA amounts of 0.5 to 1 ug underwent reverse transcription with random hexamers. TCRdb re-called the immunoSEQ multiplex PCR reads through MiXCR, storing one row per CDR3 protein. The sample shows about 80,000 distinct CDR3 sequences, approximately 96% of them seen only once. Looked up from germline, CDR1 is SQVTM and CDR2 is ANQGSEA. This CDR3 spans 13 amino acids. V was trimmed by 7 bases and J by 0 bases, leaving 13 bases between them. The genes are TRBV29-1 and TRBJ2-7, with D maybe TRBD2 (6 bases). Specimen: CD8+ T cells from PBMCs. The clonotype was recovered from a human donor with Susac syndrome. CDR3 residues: CSGRAGSSYEQYF. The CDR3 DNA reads TGCAGCGGGAGGGCAGGAAGCTCCTACGAGCAGTACTTC.